Each of the 3 T cell receptor beta chains below was sequenced from the same sample in a study of Ad26.COV2.S vaccination and SARS-CoV-2 variants. Treatment meaning: 19 received Ad26.COV2.S at low or high dose, single or two shots; roughly five received placebo; per-sample allocation not given. The samples were gathered on day 63 after the first injection of vaccine or placebo. The repertoire was sequenced with immunoSEQ multiplex PCR; TCRdb's copy has only in-frame clones and lacks some. Among about 680,000 clones listed, around 89% were seen once. The source was peripheral blood, collected in a trial of Ad26.COV2.S vaccine versus placebo. The receptors stem from a person aged 18 to 59 who received the Ad26.COV2.S COVID-19 vaccine or a placebo.

This clone was observed once. V usage is TRBV4-3 and J usage is TRBJ2-5; 8 bases line up with TRBD1. Germline trimming cut 4 bases from V and 4 bases from J; bases unmatched to any gene: 8. Germline V gene sequence: CDR1 LGHNA, CDR2 YSLEER. This CDR3 has 15 amino acids. CDR3 in amino acids: CASSLGQGQVETQYF. The CDR3 DNA is TGCGCCAGCAGCCTCGGACAGGGCCAGGTAGAGACCCAGTACTTC.

The V call is TRBV7-7, the J call TRBJ2-3; 7 bases align to TRBD2. The CDR3 extends over 16 amino acids. The germline V gene encodes CDR1 SSHAT and CDR2 FNYEAQ (reference sequence). The V and J ends lost 2 bases and 2 bases, in that order; junction bases with no gene match: 7. The CDR3 region has the DNA TGTGCCAGCAGCTTAACAGCGGGGTTTCTCACAGATACGCAGTATTTT. Its translation is CASSLTAGFLTDTQYF.

This chain uses TRBV6-5 with TRBJ1-1; tentatively, D is TRBD1 (5 bases). The CDR3 has 15 amino acids. V was cut by 6 bases and J by 4 bases, with 18 bases left in between. The germline V gene has CDR1 MNHEY and CDR2 SVGAGI. The CDR3 DNA reads as TGTGCCAGCAGGCTCTATGGGGGGAGAGGCACTGAAGCTTTCTTT. It codes for CASRLYGGRGTEAFF.